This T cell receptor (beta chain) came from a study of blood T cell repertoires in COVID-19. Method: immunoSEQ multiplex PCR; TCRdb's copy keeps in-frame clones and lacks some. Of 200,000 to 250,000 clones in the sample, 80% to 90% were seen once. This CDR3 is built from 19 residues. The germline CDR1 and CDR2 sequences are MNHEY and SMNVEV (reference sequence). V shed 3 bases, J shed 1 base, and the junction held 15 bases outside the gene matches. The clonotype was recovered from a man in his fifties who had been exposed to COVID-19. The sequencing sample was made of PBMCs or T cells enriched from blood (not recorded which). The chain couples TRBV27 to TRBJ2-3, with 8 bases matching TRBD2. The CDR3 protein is CASSFISTSGTDGTDTQYF. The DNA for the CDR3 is TGTGCCAGCAGTTTTATTTCTACTAGCGGAACCGATGGCACAGATACGCAGTATTTT.